Here is one T cell receptor beta chain with its context. The antigen it recognizes is unknown. From each donor, a roughly 2.3 ml peripheral blood sample was collected into PAXgene tubes and stored at -80 degrees C. Without T cell sorting, total RNA was isolated from whole blood using the PAXgene blood miRNA kit on an automated QIAcube. Peripheral blood from monozygotic twin pairs, either concordant or discordant for inflammatory bowel disease, underwent deep TCRalpha and TCRbeta repertoire profiling that used unique molecular barcoding. Smoking habits were recorded for all twin pairs, and individuals were classified as current, former or never smokers. Library preparation employed 5' RACE. The input for every TCR library was around 3,800 ng of total RNA. cDNA was synthesized with SMARTScribe reverse transcriptase in eight separate reactions per sample. During cDNA synthesis, unique molecular identifiers containing a 6-nucleotide sample barcode were introduced by template switching. TCRalpha and TCRbeta cDNA was amplified by two nested PCRs of approximately 16 and 10 cycles, with bead purification after each PCR. Before amplification, the cDNA was treated with uracil DNA-glycosylase and purified using the QIAquick PCR purification kit. The second PCR added Illumina TruSeq-compatible adapters along with sample-specific barcodes. TapeStation and Qubit were used to check library quality and concentration, and around 4.7 ng of each library was pooled. Sequencing of the pooled libraries was done on an Illumina HiSeq2500 single-index Rapid Run using custom sequencing primers and 2 x 100 bp reads. In the authors' own workflow: MiGEC version 1.2.6 was used for UMI-based consensus assembly, which corrected PCR and sequencing errors. MiXCR version 2.1.1 was used for V(D)J alignment, clonotype assembly and CDR3 extraction. Gene usage, clonotype sharing and MAIT/NKT TCR abundance were normalised by analysing the top 1000, 10 000 and 20 000 clonotypes per sample. After downsampling to 27 000 UMIs, diversity was calculated as the inverse Simpson index using the vegan R package. Paired Mann-Whitney U tests were applied to discordant twin pairs, with Benjamini-Hochberg correction for multiple testing. TCRdb reprocessed the sequencing reads and holds a single record per CDR3 protein sequence, with no DNA. The V and J calls and clone size come from TCRdb's table, not from the authors' own analysis. In this sample's table one finds over 150,000 distinct CDR3 sequences. Roughly 2.3% of the sample belongs to the ten largest clones.

The data are from a study of monozygotic twins with inflammatory bowel disease (dated by TCRdb to between 2018 and 2021). Regarding the complete study: The complete study included 30 or so monozygotic twin pairs: 19 IBD-discordant Danish pairs and nine German pairs, of which four were IBD-concordant and five were IBD-discordant. Each individual had, on average, about 151 000 unique TCRalpha sequences and 181 000 unique TCRbeta sequences available for analysis. Within discordant pairs, disease-associated traits were sought mainly by comparing IBD patients with their genetically identical healthy co-twins. Findings and caveats that apply to the study as a whole: Compared with healthy twins, IBD patients shared fewer clonotypes with other individuals, and the difference was most pronounced in patients with signs of disease activity. Background noise and inter-individual variability may have been introduced into the repertoires by the differing immunosuppressive treatments among patients. A decrease in TCRbeta repertoire diversity, as measured by inverse Simpson index, was observed in IBD patients compared with their healthy co-twins. No difference in repertoire similarity was observed between concordant and discordant twins, possibly owing to limited statistical power. No single strong signal or clonotype linked to IBD turned up in the results, so the idea that one exists was not supported. Different T cell subtypes could not be distinguished in the analysis.

In the germline V gene (reference sequence), CDR1 corresponds to DFQATT and CDR2 to SNEGSKA. Spanning cysteine to phenylalanine, the CDR3 consists of 16 amino acids. DNA for this receptor is not on file. The sample taken for sequencing was blood. This TCR was sampled from a human donor with ulcerative colitis or Crohn's disease, or a healthy co-twin of an affected twin (not recorded which). This sequence uses TRBV20-1 and TRBJ2-3; the D gene TCRdb calls, TRBD2, cannot be checked with no DNA. The CDR3 region reads CSAPPSGGGPPDTQYF.